These T cell receptor beta chains were read from a single sample in a study of identical twins. TCRdb processed the 5' RACE reads anew with MiXCR; each CDR3 protein has one entry. This table holds hundreds of thousands of distinct CDR3 sequences, 7.5% found once. These data were likewise used in another study, on yellow fever vaccine responses in identical twins.

Sequenced: CD8+ T cells sorted from blood. The source is a woman younger than 30 in good health. Both conserved end residues are part of each CDR3. The D gene is left open where the match is weak. Not all rows give a size; the values are once, few, many and, for expanded clones, a class.

d_call: TRBD2
j_call: TRBJ2-5
v_call: TRBV7-2
clone_size: NA
cdr3_nt: TGTGCCAGCAGCTTAGCGGGGCGGGGGGGATTACAAGAGACCCAGTACTTC
cdr3_aa: CASSLAGRGGLQETQYF

d_call: NA
j_call: TRBJ2-1
v_call: TRBV7-8
clone_size: many
cdr3_nt: TGTGCCAGCAGCTTAGCGTGGCTAGACCGTGAGCAGTTCTTC
cdr3_aa: CASSLAWLDREQFF

d_call: NA
j_call: TRBJ2-1
v_call: TRBV20-1
clone_size: many
cdr3_nt: TGCAGTGCGCGTAGGGTCTACACCTCTTCCGATGAGCAGTTCTTC
cdr3_aa: CSARRVYTSSDEQFF

d_call: TRBD1
j_call: TRBJ2-7
v_call: TRBV27
clone_size: NA
cdr3_nt: TGTGCCAGCACCGGACAGGTTCCCTACGAGCAGTACTTC
cdr3_aa: CASTGQVPYEQYF

d_call: NA
j_call: TRBJ1-1
v_call: TRBV12-3/TRBV12-4
clone_size: few
cdr3_nt: TGTGCCAGCAGTTACCGGACGGTGAACACTGAAGCTTTCTTT
cdr3_aa: CASSYRTVNTEAFF

d_call: NA
j_call: TRBJ1-1
v_call: TRBV7-9
clone_size: few
cdr3_nt: TGTGCCAGCACCCGACCCGGGGGAGGCGGCACTGAAGCTTTCTTT
cdr3_aa: CASTRPGGGGTEAFF

d_call: NA
j_call: TRBJ1-5
v_call: TRBV28
clone_size: few
cdr3_nt: TGTGCCAGCAGTTTCCCAGGGACGGAAAATCAGCCCCAGCATTTT
cdr3_aa: CASSFPGTENQPQHF

d_call: NA
j_call: TRBJ2-3
v_call: TRBV9
clone_size: NA
cdr3_nt: TGTGCCAGCAGCGTAGTTGCGTCGGGAGCGAGAGATACGCAGTATTTT
cdr3_aa: CASSVVASGARDTQYF

d_call: NA
j_call: TRBJ2-1
v_call: TRBV9
clone_size: few
cdr3_nt: TGTGCCAGCCGGGACCCTGGGAATGAGCAGTTCTTC
cdr3_aa: CASRDPGNEQFF

d_call: NA
j_call: TRBJ1-1
v_call: TRBV7-9
clone_size: NA
cdr3_nt: TGTGCCAGCAGCTATGGGGGTTCCACTGAAGCTTTCTTT
cdr3_aa: CASSYGGSTEAFF

d_call: NA
j_call: TRBJ2-7
v_call: TRBV6-2/TRBV6-3
clone_size: many
cdr3_nt: TGTGCCAGCACCCAGGGTGGGAATGACGAGCAGTACTTC
cdr3_aa: CASTQGGNDEQYF

d_call: TRBD1
j_call: TRBJ2-7
v_call: TRBV5-6
clone_size: NA
cdr3_nt: TGTGCCAGCAGCCGTGGCGGACAGGGGGCCTACGAGCAGTACTTC
cdr3_aa: CASSRGGQGAYEQYF

d_call: TRBD1
j_call: TRBJ2-2
v_call: TRBV5-1
clone_size: few
cdr3_nt: TGCGCCAGCGAACGACAGGGGAACACCGGGGAGCTGTTTTTT
cdr3_aa: CASERQGNTGELFF

d_call: TRBD2
j_call: TRBJ2-7
v_call: TRBV20-1
clone_size: few
cdr3_nt: TGCAGTGCTAGTTTCAATGCACCGGGACTAGCTCCCGAGCAGTACTTC
cdr3_aa: CSASFNAPGLAPEQYF

d_call: TRBD1
j_call: TRBJ1-2
v_call: TRBV11-2
clone_size: few
cdr3_nt: TGTGCCAGCAGCTTAGATTTGGCAGGGGGCGATAAAGGCTACACCTTC
cdr3_aa: CASSLDLAGGDKGYTF

d_call: NA
j_call: TRBJ2-7
v_call: TRBV28
clone_size: many
cdr3_nt: TGTGCCAGCAGTTCTCGGGACACGACCTACGAGCAGTACTTC
cdr3_aa: CASSSRDTTYEQYF

d_call: TRBD2
j_call: TRBJ2-1
v_call: TRBV20-1
clone_size: many
cdr3_nt: TGCAGTGCTAAGACTAGCGGTGGGTACAATGAGCAGTTCTTC
cdr3_aa: CSAKTSGGYNEQFF

d_call: NA
j_call: TRBJ2-3
v_call: TRBV9
clone_size: NA
cdr3_nt: TGTGCCAGCAGCACCCCGGACAGTCGACTAGAGGATACGCAGTATTTT
cdr3_aa: CASSTPDSRLEDTQYF

d_call: NA
j_call: TRBJ1-1
v_call: TRBV6-5
clone_size: NA
cdr3_nt: TGTGCCAGCAGTTACGACCCCGGACCGAACACTGAAGCTTTCTTT
cdr3_aa: CASSYDPGPNTEAFF

d_call: TRBD2
j_call: TRBJ2-5
v_call: TRBV6-5
clone_size: NA
cdr3_nt: TGTGCCAGCAGTTACAGGGCTAGCGGGGTGCGGGAGACCCAGTACTTC
cdr3_aa: CASSYRASGVRETQYF

d_call: TRBD2
j_call: TRBJ2-7
v_call: TRBV9
clone_size: few
cdr3_nt: TGTGCCAGCAGCGTAGCCGGCGGGAGGGCCTACGAGCAGTACTTC
cdr3_aa: CASSVAGGRAYEQYF

d_call: NA
j_call: TRBJ2-2
v_call: TRBV19
clone_size: once
cdr3_nt: TGTGCCAGTAGCGGGCAGGGGAACACCGGGGAGCTGTTTTTT
cdr3_aa: CASSGQGNTGELFF

d_call: TRBD1
j_call: TRBJ1-1
v_call: TRBV12-3/TRBV12-4
clone_size: many
cdr3_nt: TGTGCCAGCAGCCTCGGGACAGGGCCAGAAGCTTTCTTT
cdr3_aa: CASSLGTGPEAFF

d_call: NA
j_call: TRBJ2-5
v_call: TRBV11-2
clone_size: few
cdr3_nt: TGTGCCAGCAGCTTAGATCTGGGAACAAAAAAAACATGGGGGGAACAAGAGACCCAGTACTTC
cdr3_aa: CASSLDLGTKKTWGEQETQYF

d_call: TRBD2
j_call: TRBJ2-1
v_call: TRBV11-1
clone_size: NA
cdr3_nt: TGTGCCAGCAGCCCAGGACTAGCGGGAGGGACCGCCTACAATGAGCAGTTCTTC
cdr3_aa: CASSPGLAGGTAYNEQFF

d_call: TRBD1
j_call: TRBJ1-6
v_call: TRBV2
clone_size: NA
cdr3_nt: TGTGCCAGCGTTGGACAGGGAAATTCACCCCTCCACTTT
cdr3_aa: CASVGQGNSPLHF

d_call: NA
j_call: TRBJ2-5
v_call: TRBV7-8
clone_size: many
cdr3_nt: TGTGCCAGCAGCTTAGTTAGTACAGGGTATGAGACCCAGTACTTC
cdr3_aa: CASSLVSTGYETQYF

d_call: TRBD2
j_call: TRBJ2-3
v_call: TRBV20-1
clone_size: many
cdr3_nt: TGCAGTGCCCAGGACACAGCGGGAGTCGAAGCTAGCACAGATACGCAGTATTTT
cdr3_aa: CSAQDTAGVEASTDTQYF

d_call: NA
j_call: TRBJ2-5
v_call: TRBV6-1
clone_size: once
cdr3_nt: TGTGCCAGCAGCCGACATGGGAAAGAGACCCAGTACTTC
cdr3_aa: CASSRHGKETQYF

d_call: NA
j_call: TRBJ2-1
v_call: TRBV20-1
clone_size: NA
cdr3_nt: TGCAGTGCTAGAGAAAGTGTGGGATCGACCCGTTCGTTCTTC
cdr3_aa: CSARESVGSTRSFF

d_call: NA
j_call: TRBJ2-5
v_call: TRBV7-6
clone_size: many
cdr3_nt: TGTGCCAGCAGCCCCTGGGGGCAAGAGACCCAGTACTTC
cdr3_aa: CASSPWGQETQYF

d_call: NA
j_call: TRBJ2-1
v_call: TRBV20-1
clone_size: many
cdr3_nt: TGCAGTGCTCTATCAAGGGGGAGCTCCTACAATGAGCAGTTCTTC
cdr3_aa: CSALSRGSSYNEQFF

d_call: TRBD2
j_call: TRBJ2-1
v_call: TRBV2
clone_size: NA
cdr3_nt: TGTGCCAGCTGCCCATGGGCTAAACTAGCGGGAGGAGGGGATGAGCAGTTCTTC
cdr3_aa: CASCPWAKLAGGGDEQFF

d_call: NA
j_call: TRBJ2-2
v_call: TRBV12-3/TRBV12-4
clone_size: NA
cdr3_nt: TGTGCCAGCACCCCTCAGGGGTCCGGGGAGCTGTTTTTT
cdr3_aa: CASTPQGSGELFF

d_call: TRBD2
j_call: TRBJ2-1
v_call: TRBV6-1
clone_size: few
cdr3_nt: TGTGCCAGCAGTGTGACTAGCGCGAATGAGCAGTTCTTC
cdr3_aa: CASSVTSANEQFF

d_call: NA
j_call: TRBJ2-5
v_call: TRBV2
clone_size: NA
cdr3_nt: TGTGCCAGCAGCGCTCAGTCAGTAGAGACCCAGTACTTC
cdr3_aa: CASSAQSVETQYF

d_call: TRBD1
j_call: TRBJ2-2
v_call: TRBV28
clone_size: few
cdr3_nt: TGTGCCAGCATCTCTCGGGACAGGGTCCACACCGGGGAGCTGTTTTTT
cdr3_aa: CASISRDRVHTGELFF

d_call: NA
j_call: TRBJ2-7
v_call: TRBV5-1
clone_size: NA
cdr3_nt: TGCGCCAGCAGCCTGTCGATGGCCGAGCAGTACTTC
cdr3_aa: CASSLSMAEQYF